This entry concerns a single T cell receptor (beta chain). TCRdb reanalysed the RT-PCR reads using MiXCR and keeps one entry per CDR3 protein. The table includes around 700,000 distinct CDR3 sequences, 13% to 15% detected once. Sequences were obtained from memory CD4+ T cells from blood. This sequence was found in a female donor in good health, serving as a healthy control.

CDR3 sequence: CASSLAGTGYVTEAFF. The CDR3 DNA follows: TGTGCCAGCAGTCTCGCCGGGACAGGGTACGTAACTGAAGCTTTCTTT. The chain links TRBV27 to TRBJ1-1; TRBD1 aligns across 9 bases. The J segment lost 5 bases and the V segment lost 5 bases, leaving 12 bases of the junction unmatched. The CDR3 is 16 amino acids. CDR1 MNHEY and CDR2 SMNVEV come from the germline V gene (reference sequence).